Listed below are T cell receptor beta chains from one sample, sequenced in a study of identical twins. MiXCR, applied by TCRdb to the 5' RACE reads, yields one record per CDR3 protein. The sample includes approximately 600,000 distinct CDR3 sequences, just over 7% seen only once; the top ten take 1.5% to 2%. The same sample was also studied in work on yellow fever vaccine responses in identical twins.

What was sequenced was PBMCs. The source of these receptors is a woman aged 18-29 years in good health. CDR3s include the opening cysteine and the closing phenylalanine or tryptophan. The D gene is left open where the match is weak. Some rows have no size entry. The others give once, few or many, or a class for an expanded clone.

cdr3_aa: CASSFWLAGEQFF
cdr3_nt: TGCGCCAGCAGCTTTTGGCTAGCGGGCGAGCAGTTCTTC
clone_size: NA
cdr3_length: 13
v_call: TRBV5-1
d_call: TRBD2
j_call: TRBJ2-1

cdr3_aa: CASSGGWVMNTEAFF
cdr3_nt: TGTGCCAGCTCCGGGGGCTGGGTTATGAACACTGAAGCTTTCTTT
clone_size: few
cdr3_length: 15
v_call: TRBV5-6
d_call: NA
j_call: TRBJ1-1

cdr3_aa: CASSEVGGFEAKNIQYF
cdr3_nt: TGCGCCAGCAGTGAGGTCGGGGGTTTTGAAGCCAAAAACATTCAGTACTTC
clone_size: few
cdr3_length: 17
v_call: TRBV10-1
d_call: NA
j_call: TRBJ2-4

cdr3_aa: CSATSGGAGETQYF
cdr3_nt: TGCAGTGCTACTAGCGGGGGGGCCGGGGAGACCCAGTACTTC
clone_size: few
cdr3_length: 14
v_call: TRBV20-1
d_call: TRBD2
j_call: TRBJ2-5

cdr3_aa: CASSLSRTEAFF
cdr3_nt: TGTGCCAGCAGCTTATCTCGCACTGAAGCTTTCTTT
clone_size: many
cdr3_length: 12
v_call: TRBV7-9
d_call: NA
j_call: TRBJ1-1

cdr3_aa: CASSFVSNQPQHF
cdr3_nt: TGTGCCAGCAGTTTCGTGAGCAATCAGCCCCAGCATTTT
clone_size: few
cdr3_length: 13
v_call: TRBV28
d_call: NA
j_call: TRBJ1-5

cdr3_aa: CATSDPIRTGDLRTSYNEQFF
cdr3_nt: TGTGCCACCAGTGACCCCATCCGGACAGGTGATCTTAGAACCTCCTACAATGAGCAGTTCTTC
clone_size: NA
cdr3_length: 21
v_call: TRBV24-1
d_call: TRBD1
j_call: TRBJ2-1

cdr3_aa: CATSRQTGSYYGYTF
cdr3_nt: TGTGCCACCAGCAGACAAACAGGGAGTTACTATGGCTACACCTTC
clone_size: few
cdr3_length: 15
v_call: TRBV15
d_call: NA
j_call: TRBJ1-2

cdr3_aa: CASSSPPQETQYF
cdr3_nt: TGCGCCAGCAGCTCACCCCCCCAAGAGACCCAGTACTTC
clone_size: many
cdr3_length: 13
v_call: TRBV5-1
d_call: NA
j_call: TRBJ2-5

cdr3_aa: CSEKKLAGVSEQFF
cdr3_nt: TGCAGCGAGAAAAAACTGGCAGGGGTTAGTGAGCAGTTCTTC
clone_size: few
cdr3_length: 14
v_call: TRBV29-1
d_call: NA
j_call: TRBJ2-1

cdr3_aa: CASSDHGGQALFYGYTF
cdr3_nt: TGCGCCAGCAGTGACCACGGAGGGCAGGCCCTCTTCTATGGCTACACCTTC
clone_size: NA
cdr3_length: 17
v_call: TRBV10-2
d_call: NA
j_call: TRBJ1-2

cdr3_aa: CASSKTGHGNTIYF
cdr3_nt: TGTGCCAGCAGTAAAACAGGGCATGGAAACACCATATATTTT
clone_size: few
cdr3_length: 14
v_call: TRBV12-3/TRBV12-4
d_call: NA
j_call: TRBJ1-3

cdr3_aa: CSAPPGFGTDTQYF
cdr3_nt: TGCAGTGCACCTCCGGGTTTCGGGACAGATACGCAGTATTTT
clone_size: few
cdr3_length: 14
v_call: TRBV20-1
d_call: NA
j_call: TRBJ2-3

cdr3_aa: CASSLEGREPYNEQFF
cdr3_nt: TGTGCCAGCAGCTTAGAGGGCAGGGAGCCTTACAATGAGCAGTTCTTC
clone_size: few
cdr3_length: 16
v_call: TRBV7-9
d_call: NA
j_call: TRBJ2-1

cdr3_aa: CASSAQENTEAFF
cdr3_nt: TGTGCCAGCAGCGCCCAGGAGAACACTGAAGCTTTCTTT
clone_size: few
cdr3_length: 13
v_call: TRBV7-3
d_call: NA
j_call: TRBJ1-1

cdr3_aa: CASSESGWRTEAFF
cdr3_nt: TGTGCCAGCAGTGAATCAGGATGGAGGACTGAAGCTTTCTTT
clone_size: NA
cdr3_length: 14
v_call: TRBV25-1
d_call: NA
j_call: TRBJ1-1

cdr3_aa: CSARDGGGGKAGELFF
cdr3_nt: TGCAGTGCTAGAGATGGGGGTGGAGGAAAAGCCGGGGAGCTGTTTTTT
clone_size: many
cdr3_length: 16
v_call: TRBV20-1
d_call: NA
j_call: TRBJ2-2

cdr3_aa: CASSQDRSREAFF
cdr3_nt: TGTGCCAGCAGCCAGGACAGGTCAAGGGAAGCTTTCTTT
clone_size: NA
cdr3_length: 13
v_call: TRBV3-1
d_call: TRBD1
j_call: TRBJ1-1

cdr3_aa: CSVVGTGVTEAFF
cdr3_nt: TGCAGCGTTGTTGGGACAGGGGTGACTGAAGCTTTCTTT
clone_size: many
cdr3_length: 13
v_call: TRBV29-1
d_call: TRBD1
j_call: TRBJ1-1

cdr3_aa: CASTRARGINEQFF
cdr3_nt: TGTGCCAGCACCCGCGCCCGAGGTATCAATGAGCAGTTCTTC
clone_size: few
cdr3_length: 14
v_call: TRBV12-3/TRBV12-4
d_call: NA
j_call: TRBJ2-1

cdr3_aa: CASTRQVGETQYF
cdr3_nt: TGTGCCAGCACTCGACAGGTTGGGGAGACCCAGTACTTC
clone_size: many
cdr3_length: 13
v_call: TRBV12-3/TRBV12-4
d_call: NA
j_call: TRBJ2-5

cdr3_aa: CASSPGFQPQHF
cdr3_nt: TGTGCCAGCAGTCCAGGGTTTCAGCCCCAGCATTTT
clone_size: many
cdr3_length: 12
v_call: TRBV12-3/TRBV12-4
d_call: NA
j_call: TRBJ1-5

cdr3_aa: CASSPPGYTDTQYF
cdr3_nt: TGTGCCAGCAGCCCTCCTGGGTACACAGATACGCAGTATTTT
clone_size: few
cdr3_length: 14
v_call: TRBV4-2
d_call: NA
j_call: TRBJ2-3

cdr3_aa: CASSLFNGRNNSPLHF
cdr3_nt: TGTGCCAGCAGTTTATTCAACGGACGGAATAATTCACCCCTCCACTTT
clone_size: NA
cdr3_length: 16
v_call: TRBV28
d_call: NA
j_call: TRBJ1-6

cdr3_aa: CATSDAQNIQYF
cdr3_nt: TGTGCCACCAGTGATGCCCAAAACATTCAGTACTTC
clone_size: NA
cdr3_length: 12
v_call: TRBV24-1
d_call: NA
j_call: TRBJ2-4

cdr3_aa: CSAEVEQNSPLHF
cdr3_nt: TGCAGTGCGGAGGTCGAACAAAATTCACCCCTCCACTTT
clone_size: NA
cdr3_length: 13
v_call: TRBV20-1
d_call: NA
j_call: TRBJ1-6

cdr3_aa: CSVEDISRGINTQYF
cdr3_nt: TGCAGCGTTGAAGATATCTCCAGGGGGATAAATACGCAGTATTTT
clone_size: NA
cdr3_length: 15
v_call: TRBV29-1
d_call: TRBD1
j_call: TRBJ2-3

cdr3_aa: CASSVRQGTDTQYF
cdr3_nt: TGCGCCAGCAGCGTACGACAGGGCACAGATACGCAGTATTTT
clone_size: many
cdr3_length: 14
v_call: TRBV5-1
d_call: NA
j_call: TRBJ2-3

cdr3_aa: CASSPLGTSGGIYNEQFF
cdr3_nt: TGCGCCAGCAGCCCATTAGGGACTAGCGGGGGGATATACAATGAGCAGTTCTTC
clone_size: few
cdr3_length: 18
v_call: TRBV4-1
d_call: TRBD2
j_call: TRBJ2-1

cdr3_aa: CASSYSASVLNEQFF
cdr3_nt: TGTGCCAGCAGTTATTCAGCCAGCGTCCTGAATGAGCAGTTCTTC
clone_size: NA
cdr3_length: 15
v_call: TRBV6-5
d_call: NA
j_call: TRBJ2-1

cdr3_aa: CASRRAGAPTDTQYF
cdr3_nt: TGTGCCAGCAGGAGAGCGGGGGCCCCCACAGATACGCAGTATTTT
clone_size: many
cdr3_length: 15
v_call: TRBV12-3/TRBV12-4
d_call: TRBD2
j_call: TRBJ2-3

cdr3_aa: CSVDSGEYGYTF
cdr3_nt: TGCAGCGTTGATTCGGGGGAGTATGGCTACACCTTC
clone_size: many
cdr3_length: 12
v_call: TRBV29-1
d_call: NA
j_call: TRBJ1-2

cdr3_aa: CASSWRAITDTQYF
cdr3_nt: TGTGCCAGCAGCTGGCGGGCCATCACAGATACGCAGTATTTT
clone_size: few
cdr3_length: 14
v_call: TRBV7-9
d_call: NA
j_call: TRBJ2-3

cdr3_aa: CASSHGRTNTGELFF
cdr3_nt: TGTGCCAGCAGTCATGGACGGACGAACACCGGGGAGCTGTTTTTT
clone_size: NA
cdr3_length: 15
v_call: TRBV6-1
d_call: NA
j_call: TRBJ2-2

cdr3_aa: CASSLRSKNTGELFF
cdr3_nt: TGTGCCAGCAGTTTAAGGTCGAAGAACACCGGGGAGCTGTTTTTT
clone_size: NA
cdr3_length: 15
v_call: TRBV12-3/TRBV12-4
d_call: NA
j_call: TRBJ2-2

cdr3_aa: CASSPGLAGGYEQYF
cdr3_nt: TGTGCCAGCAGCCCCGGGCTAGCGGGTGGCTACGAGCAGTACTTC
clone_size: many
cdr3_length: 15
v_call: TRBV12-3/TRBV12-4
d_call: TRBD2
j_call: TRBJ2-7

cdr3_aa: CASSLAQSLHGYTF
cdr3_nt: TGTGCCAGCAGCTTGGCACAGTCGCTGCATGGCTACACCTTC
clone_size: few
cdr3_length: 14
v_call: TRBV5-6
d_call: NA
j_call: TRBJ1-2

cdr3_aa: CASSYMGVTEAFF
cdr3_nt: TGTGCCAGCAGTTACATGGGGGTCACTGAAGCTTTCTTT
clone_size: NA
cdr3_length: 13
v_call: TRBV6-5
d_call: NA
j_call: TRBJ1-1